A single sample is the source of the 32 T cell receptor beta chains below, sequenced in a study of T cell responses to AZD1222 COVID-19 vaccine. Libraries were prepared by immunoSEQ multiplex PCR; TCRdb keeps only in-frame clonotypes and omits some of them. The table includes about 130,000 clones, approximately 91% detected once. Specimen: peripheral blood, collected 28 days after the second AZD1222 dose. Receptors were obtained from an adult who received the AZD1222 COVID-19 vaccine.

V usage is TRBV18 and J usage is TRBJ1-3, with D unresolved. The CDR3 length is 15 residues. The V end was cut by 7 bases, the J end by 1 base, with 14 bases between. From germline, CDR1 is KGHSH and CDR2 LQKENI. In DNA, the CDR3 is TGTGCCAGCTACCCGAGTAGGAGTTCTGGAAACACCATATATTTT. Translated: CASYPSRSSGNTIYF.

This clone was observed a single time. This chain connects TRBV6-5 to TRBJ2-7; a possible D gene is TRBD1 (5 bases). CDR3 length equals 13 residues. In germline, CDR1 is MNHEY, CDR2 SVGAGI. V gave up 6 bases and J gave up 2 bases, with 11 bases separating them. In DNA, the CDR3 is TGTGCCAGCAGCAGACAGATAGCCTACGAGCAGTACTTC. It translates to CASSRQIAYEQYF.

The chain uses TRBV11-2 and TRBJ1-2, with 8 bases fitting TRBD1. V lost 0 bases to trimming and J lost 3 bases; unmatched junction nucleotides: 3. Germline lookup yields CDR1 SGHAT and CDR2 FQNNGV. The CDR3 has 15 residues. The CDR3 DNA is TGTGCCAGCAGCTTAGATCCAGGGGGCCACTATGGCTACACCTTC. It translates to CASSLDPGGHYGYTF.

V and J are TRBV9 and TRBJ2-3, with D perhaps TRBD2 (5 bases). There are 15 residues in the CDR3. Germline V gene lookup returns CDR1 SGDLS and CDR2 YYNGEE. The ends were cut back, 3 bases at V and 1 base at J, with 12 bases in the middle. The chain's CDR3 is CASSAGKGGTDTQYF. DNA of the CDR3: TGTGCCAGCAGCGCCGGAAAGGGAGGCACAGATACGCAGTATTTT. The full variable domain, its missing parts supplied by reference TRBV9 and TRBJ2-3, is DSGVTQTPKHLITATGQRVTLRCSPRSGDLSVYWYQQSLDQGLQFLIQYYNGEERAKGNILERFSAQQFPDLHSELNLSSLELGDSALYFCASSAGKGGTDTQYFGPGTRLTVL.

As concerns this clone: An end of the junction differs from the germline gene, which may be a read error. CDR3 nucleotide sequence: TGTGCCAGCAGCGTAGGTATTGGGACAGGGGGCTACCATGAGCAGTTCTTC. It is translated as CASSVGIGTGGYHEQFF. The chain combines TRBV9 with TRBJ2-1, with TRBD1 identical over 12 bases. Germline loops: CDR1 SGDLS, CDR2 YYNGEE. The CDR3 is 17 amino acids.

V is TRBV7-9 and J is TRBJ1-1; tentatively, D is TRBD1 (5 bases). V gave up 0 bases and J gave up 6 bases, with 11 bases separating them. The length of the CDR3 is 14 residues. The germline V gene has CDR1 SEHNR and CDR2 FQNEAQ (reference sequence). The CDR3 region has the DNA TGTGCCAGCAGCTTAGCGTTTGGGGGGGCTGAAGCTTTCTTT. Its protein product is CASSLAFGGAEAFF.

As DNA, the CDR3 is TGCAGCGTTGAATTCGGCTCCTACGAGCAGTACTTC. Translating it yields CSVEFGSYEQYF. This sequence joins TRBV29-1 and TRBJ2-7; no definite D call. The germline V gene encodes CDR1 SQVTM and CDR2 ANQGSEA. V was clipped by 2 bases and J by 0 bases, with 5 bases between them. This CDR3 is 12 amino acids long.

The chain combines TRBV19 with TRBJ2-3; D gene uncertain. The length of the CDR3 is 13 residues. The germline CDR1 and CDR2 sequences are LNHDA and SQIVND (reference sequence). Trimming pared 0 bases from V and 4 bases from J, leaving 5 bases between. CDR3 sequence (DNA): TGTGCCAGTAGTATAGAGGGGTCAGATACGCAGTATTTT. Translating gives CASSIEGSDTQYF.

The chain carries TRBV9 and TRBJ1-5, with D unresolved. The CDR3 is 14 amino acids. The V and J ends lost 2 bases and 6 bases respectively, with 12 bases between them. In germline, CDR1 is SGDLS, CDR2 YYNGEE. The CDR3 coding sequence is TGTGCCAGCAGCGTGGGCAGACGAGGTCAGCCCCAGCATTTT. Translated: CASSVGRRGQPQHF.

This clone showed up just a few times. This chain connects TRBV6-1 to TRBJ2-5; 11 bases are shared with TRBD1. Germline V gene lookup returns CDR1 MNHNS and CDR2 SASEGT. The V segment lost 1 base and the J segment 6 bases; nucleotides outside the gene matches: 7. The CDR3 consists of 16 residues. CDR3 region: CASSEEDRGRWKTQYF. The CDR3 DNA reads TGTGCCAGCAGTGAAGAGGACAGGGGGCGATGGAAGACCCAGTACTTC.

The J gene is TRBJ1-2, the V gene TRBV27, with 8 bases lining up with TRBD1. Unmatched junction bases numbered 6, after V lost 10 bases and J lost 2 bases. Germline CDR1 is MNHEY and CDR2 is SMNVEV (reference sequence). The CDR3 consists of 13 residues. CDR3 coding DNA: TGTGCCACCCGGGACAGGCTAAACTATGGCTACACCTTC. Protein product: CATRDRLNYGYTF.

The chain joins TRBV6-4 to TRBJ2-7; TRBD2 agrees at 10 bases. Germline V gene lookup returns CDR1 MRHNA and CDR2 SNTAGT. CDR3 length: 16 amino acids. The junction had 13 bases not matched to a gene; V was cut back by 9 bases and J by 2 bases. The CDR3 coding sequence is TGTGCCAGTCCCTTCGAACTAGCGGGAAGAACCTACGAGCAGTACTTC. Encoded protein: CASPFELAGRTYEQYF.

This clone occurred once. The gene calls are TRBV7-3 and TRBJ2-2, with TRBD2 as a possible D gene (5 bases). The CDR3 length is 13 residues. Germline CDR1 SGHTA, CDR2 FQGTGA. V was clipped by 5 bases and J by 2 bases, with 6 bases between them. CDR3 coding DNA: TGTGCCAGCAGCGCTAGCAACACCGGGGAGCTGTTTTTT. It specifies CASSASNTGELFF.

In its sample, this clone was seen a few times. The J gene is TRBJ1-1, the V gene TRBV29-1; 7 nucleotides match TRBD1. Germline V gene lookup returns CDR1 SQVTM and CDR2 ANQGSEA. V shed 3 bases and J 11 bases; nucleotides not matched to a gene: 12. The CDR3 has 13 amino acids. Here the CDR3 reads CSVDGDRPFSAFF. As DNA, the CDR3 is TGCAGCGTTGATGGGGACAGACCATTTTCGGCTTTCTTT.

The chain joins TRBV20-1 to TRBJ2-5; D is possibly TRBD1 or TRBD2 (5 bases each). This CDR3 contains 15 residues. In germline, CDR1 is DFQATT, CDR2 SNEGSKA (reference sequence). The V gene lost 3 bases and the J gene lost 3 bases, with 17 bases spanning the gap. The CDR3, as DNA: TGCAGTGCTAGTTTTCCCGGGGCCTACAAAGAGACCCAGTACTTC. Amino acids: CSASFPGAYKETQYF.

CDR3 in amino acids: CASSLQGGNHGYTF. CDR3 DNA: TGTGCCAGCAGCTTGCAGGGAGGGAATCATGGCTACACCTTC. The chain links TRBV5-4 to TRBJ1-2; perhaps TRBD1 as D (5 bases). CDR1 is SGHNT, CDR2 YYREEE, per germline (reference sequence). The germline V and J ends were trimmed by 1 base and 6 bases, with 13 bases remaining between them. The CDR3 length is 14 residues. Full variable domain (outside the CDR3, taken from reference TRBV5-4 and TRBJ1-2): ETGVTQSPTHLIKTRGQQVTLRCSSQSGHNTVSWYQQALGQGPQFIFQYYREEENGRGNFPPRFSGLQFPNYSSELNVNALELDDSALYLCASSLQGGNHGYTFGSGTRLTVV.

This clone has a single count. CDR3 residues: CASSTGLAGRFTDTQYF. CDR3 in DNA: TGTGCCAGCAGCACCGGACTAGCGGGAAGATTCACAGATACGCAGTATTTT. V gene TRBV5-5 combines with J gene TRBJ2-3; 12 positions agree with TRBD2. The CDR3 sequence is 17 residues long. V gave up 4 bases and J gave up 2 bases; unmatched junction bases: 8. Per the germline V gene, CDR1 is SGHKS and CDR2 is YYEKEE (reference sequence).

The V and J genes are TRBV7-3 and TRBJ1-1; the D gene is possibly TRBD1 (6 bases). Per germline, CDR1 SGHTA and CDR2 FQGTGA. The CDR3 consists of 13 residues. V dropped 3 bases and J dropped 1 base, with 6 bases sitting between them. This CDR3 is CASSLDRNTEAFF. As DNA, the CDR3 is TGTGCCAGCAGCTTGGACAGGAACACTGAAGCTTTCTTT.

The DNA of the CDR3 is TGTGCCAGCAGCCAAGGGGGGGGGACAGGGCAGTACTTC. Protein: CASSQGGGTGQYF. This chain joins TRBV3-1 (or the pseudogene TRBV3-2) and TRBJ2-7; possible D gene TRBD1, 8 bases. Germline V gene sequence: CDR1 LGHDT, CDR2 YNNKEL (reference sequence). The CDR3 contains 13 residues. V was trimmed by 1 base and J by 9 bases, leaving 13 bases between them.

The V and J genes are TRBV11-3 and TRBJ2-1; 7 bases align to TRBD1. Trimming cost V 5 bases and J 2 bases; bases outside gene matches: 6. The V gene's germline CDR1 is SGHNT and CDR2 YENEEA. CDR3 size: 15 residues. The CDR3 nucleotides are TGTGCCAGCAGCCCCCAGGGGGAACCCTACAATGAGCAGTTCTTC. This codes for CASSPQGEPYNEQFF.

A word on this clone: Other nucleotide sequences in the sample specify the same CDR3. The rearrangement links TRBV9 to TRBJ2-3; D could derive from TRBD1 or TRBD2 (5 bases each). CDR1 is SGDLS and CDR2 is YYNGEE in the germline V gene. This CDR3 region has 14 residues. The germline V and J ends were trimmed by 0 bases and 0 bases, with 5 bases remaining between them. The CDR3 loop is CASSVGGSTDTQYF. The CDR3 DNA reads as TGTGCCAGCAGCGTAGGGGGGAGCACAGATACGCAGTATTTT.

The J gene is TRBJ2-1, the V gene TRBV19; D not resolved. Trimming shortened V by 5 bases and J by 9 bases, and 14 bases separated the two germline ends. The CDR3 consists of 13 residues. Germline V gene data show CDR1 as LNHDA and CDR2 as SQIVND (reference sequence). The CDR3 loop is CASSSLGWGEQFF. The CDR3 DNA sequence: TGTGCCAGTAGTTCCCTCGGTTGGGGTGAGCAGTTCTTC.

The rearrangement uses TRBV19 and TRBJ1-5; D unresolved. CDR1 and CDR2 (germline): LNHDA, SQIVND (reference sequence). The CDR3 sequence is 13 residues long. The V end lost 3 bases, the J end lost 1 base, and 4 bases lay between the germline ends. The chain's CDR3 is CASSIQSNQPQHF. The CDR3 coding sequence is TGTGCCAGTAGTATTCAGAGCAATCAGCCCCAGCATTTT. Variable domain in full (rest from reference TRBV19 and TRBJ1-5): DGGITQSPKYLFRKEGQNVTLSCEQNLNHDAMYWYRQDPGQGLRLIYYSQIVNDFQKGDIAEGYSVSREKKESFPLTVTSAQKNPTAFYLCASSIQSNQPQHFGDGTRLSIL.

V gene TRBV19 combines with J gene TRBJ2-1; no clear D. Germline V lookup: CDR1 LNHDA, CDR2 SQIVND (reference sequence). V lost 3 bases and J 0 bases, leaving 12 bases between the germline ends. The CDR3 runs to 16 residues. CDR3 sequence: CASSISPPSSYNEQFF. The CDR3 DNA follows: TGTGCCAGTAGTATCTCCCCTCCCAGCTCCTACAATGAGCAGTTCTTC.

The genes are TRBV5-1 and TRBJ2-5; 11 bases map to TRBD1. This CDR3 contains 18 residues. From germline, CDR1 is SGHRS and CDR2 YFSETQ. The J segment lost 5 bases and the V segment lost 0 bases, leaving 12 bases of the junction unmatched. This CDR3 is CASSLAGQGDILQETQYF. CDR3 nucleotides: TGCGCCAGCAGCTTGGCGGGACAGGGGGATATACTCCAGGAGACCCAGTACTTC.

The chain employs TRBV5-1 and TRBJ2-2, with D unresolved. CDR1 and CDR2 (germline): SGHRS, YFSETQ. Trimming stripped 9 bases from V and 3 bases from J, with 12 bases between. The CDR3 has 13 amino acids. CDR3 nucleotide sequence: TGCGCCACCCGTTTCGAGGACACCGGGGAGCTGTTTTTT. Its protein product is CATRFEDTGELFF.

J is TRBJ2-7 and V is TRBV6-5; D call uncertain. The CDR3 runs 13 residues. V lost 6 bases and J 2 bases, leaving 11 bases between the germline ends. CDR1 is MNHEY and CDR2 is SVGAGI in the germline V gene. The CDR3, as DNA: TGTGCCAGCAGGAAAGTCAACCCCTACGAGCAGTACTTC. This codes for CASRKVNPYEQYF.

The chain recombines TRBV28 with TRBJ1-1; D possibly corresponds to TRBD1 (5 bases). V was clipped by 3 bases and J by 5 bases, with 16 bases between them. CDR3 length: 15 residues. CDR1 MDHEN and CDR2 SYDVKM come from the germline V gene. The CDR3, as DNA: TGTGCCAGCAGTTTGCTGTCGGGGCCGGGGACTGAAGCTTTCTTT. Amino acids: CASSLLSGPGTEAFF.

The rearrangement joins TRBV29-1 to TRBJ2-7; D gene ambiguous. The germline V gene encodes CDR1 SQVTM and CDR2 ANQGSEA. The CDR3 length is 12 residues. The V end was cut by 4 bases, the J end by 6 bases, with 13 bases between. The CDR3 reads CSVATASREQYF. The CDR3 DNA is TGCAGCGTTGCCACAGCCTCTCGCGAGCAGTACTTC.

V usage is TRBV7-2 and J usage is TRBJ1-4, with no clear D. The CDR3 contains 14 residues. Per germline, CDR1 SGHTA and CDR2 FQGNSA. The ends were cut back, 1 base at V and 8 bases at J, with 11 bases in the middle. CDR3 loop: CASSLVRGGEKLFF. The CDR3 nucleotides read TGTGCCAGCAGCTTAGTTCGTGGAGGGGAAAAACTGTTTTTT.

The chain combines TRBV5-1 with TRBJ1-2; 8 nucleotides match TRBD1. CDR3 length: 19 amino acids. CDR1 is SGHRS, CDR2 YFSETQ, per germline. V lost 2 bases to trimming and J lost 1 base; unmatched junction nucleotides: 16. CDR3 sequence: CASSFSPPGTGGLNYGYTF. CDR3 in DNA: TGCGCCAGCAGCTTTTCCCCTCCCGGGACAGGAGGGCTTAACTATGGCTACACCTTC.

The chain employs TRBV18 and TRBJ1-5; no clear D gene. The CDR3 totals 17 residues. CDR1 is KGHSH and CDR2 is LQKENI in the germline V gene. V shed 3 bases and J shed 0 bases, with 15 bases lying between them. The CDR3 spells CASSPLAPQRSNQPQHF. In DNA form, the CDR3 reads TGTGCCAGCTCACCGTTGGCTCCTCAACGTAGCAATCAGCCCCAGCATTTT. Combining the CDR3 with reference TRBV18 and TRBJ1-5 gives the whole variable domain NAGVMQNPRHLVRRRGQEARLRCSPMKGHSHVYWYRQLPEEGLKFMVYLQKENIIDESGMPKERFSAEFPKEGPSILRIQQVVRGDSAAYFCASSPLAPQRSNQPQHFGDGTRLSIL.